Shown below are 20 T cell receptor beta chains from a single sample sequenced in a study of shared clonotypes between healthy human individuals. The protocol was immunoSEQ multiplex PCR, while the TCRdb copy is restricted to in-frame clones and leaves out a portion. In the table there are roughly 2.2 million clones, approximately 93% of which are singletons. The sample taken for sequencing was naive CD4+ T cells from PBMCs. Subset noted: CD45RA+ positively selected. All receptors derive from a man aged 18 to 29 in good health. Some clones in this sample may be carry-over from other donors' samples.

The chain carries TRBV11-2 and TRBJ2-7; 15 bases line up with TRBD2. With 0 bases clipped from V and 0 bases from J, the junction kept 6 bases outside the gene matches. Germline CDR1 is SGHAT and CDR2 is FQNNGV. The CDR3 runs 19 residues. The CDR3 DNA sequence: TGTGCCAGCAGCTTAGACGGGACTAGCGGGAGGAGAAGCTCCTACGAGCAGTACTTC. It encodes CASSLDGTSGRRSSYEQYF.

The chain is built from TRBV6-6 and TRBJ1-4, with D maybe TRBD1 (5 bases). The V end lost 2 bases, the J end lost 7 bases, and 14 bases lay between the germline ends. Germline CDR1 is MNHNY and CDR2 is SVGAGI (reference sequence). The CDR3 has 15 residues. CDR3 DNA sequence: TGTGCCAGCAGTTACGCGGGGGTAGTGAGTGAAAAACTGTTTTTT. It is translated as CASSYAGVVSEKLFF.

V usage is TRBV28 and J usage is TRBJ2-1, with D possibly called TRBD1 or TRBD2 (5 bases each). The germline CDR1 and CDR2 sequences are MDHEN and SYDVKM. The CDR3 sequence is 14 residues long. Trimming took off 6 bases at V and 4 bases at J, with 13 bases between the two ends. Written as DNA, the CDR3 is TGTGCCAGCAGCGGGGCGGATGTTTACAATGAGCAGTTCTTC. It codes for CASSGADVYNEQFF.

V usage is TRBV4-1 and J usage is TRBJ2-2; tentative D call: TRBD2 (5 bases). Germline assignment: CDR1 MGHRA and CDR2 YSYEKL. Between the trimmed V and J ends, which lost 4 bases and 6 bases, there was a span of 9 bases. The CDR3 runs 13 residues. The CDR3 is CASSRQDSGELFF. CDR3 nucleotides: TGCGCCAGCAGCCGCCAGGACTCCGGGGAGCTGTTTTTT.

The chain employs TRBV6-1 and TRBJ2-1, with D tentatively TRBD1 (6 bases). With 0 bases removed from V and 5 bases from J, the gap between germline ends came to 11 bases. CDR3 length: 15 amino acids. CDR1 is MNHNS and CDR2 is SASEGT in the germline V gene. The CDR3: CASSEAGAGDNEQFF. CDR3 bases: TGTGCCAGCAGTGAAGCTGGTGCAGGGGACAATGAGCAGTTCTTC.

The chain combines TRBV9 with TRBJ1-1; possibly TRBD1 for D (5 bases). Trimming pared 2 bases from V and 8 bases from J, leaving 19 bases between. Germline CDR1 and CDR2: SGDLS and YYNGEE. This CDR3 region has 15 residues. CDR3 sequence: CASSVGGRGLGEAFF. CDR3 nucleotide sequence: TGTGCCAGCAGCGTGGGGGGACGTGGGCTCGGGGAAGCTTTCTTT.

The V call is TRBV7-3, the J call TRBJ1-1, with 8 bases aligning to TRBD1. Germline values: CDR1 SGHTA, CDR2 FQGTGA. V lost 3 bases, J lost 1 base, and 10 bases stayed unmatched. The CDR3 has 17 residues. The CDR3 spells CASSLGRPGTGNTEAFF. CDR3 coding DNA: TGTGCCAGCAGCTTGGGTCGTCCCGGGACAGGGAACACTGAAGCTTTCTTT.

In nucleotides, the CDR3 is TGTGCCAGCAGCCATGAGGGGGGCGAGACCCAGTACTTC. Translation gives CASSHEGGETQYF. The chain is built from TRBV7-2 and TRBJ2-5, with D perhaps being TRBD1 or TRBD2 (6 bases each). This CDR3 has 13 amino acids. Between the trimmed V and J ends, which lost 5 bases and 5 bases, there was a span of 12 bases. Looked up from germline, CDR1 is SGHTA and CDR2 is FQGNSA.

J is TRBJ1-5 and V is TRBV28; 7 bases are shared with TRBD1. The V and J ends lost 6 bases and 3 bases, in that order; junction bases with no gene match: 35. The CDR3 is 24 amino acids. In germline, CDR1 is MDHEN, CDR2 SYDVKM. The chain's CDR3 is CASRATGDAVAGWHSVGYNQPQHF. The CDR3 DNA follows: TGTGCCAGCAGAGCTACAGGGGACGCCGTGGCCGGTTGGCATTCGGTAGGTTACAATCAGCCCCAGCATTTT.

The rearrangement links TRBV6-1 to TRBJ2-5; D is ambiguous. Germline V CDR1 and CDR2: MNHNS, SASEGT. This CDR3 is 14 amino acids long. The V end was cut by 6 bases, the J end by 2 bases, with 13 bases between. The CDR3, as DNA: TGTGCCAGCAGGGAACTCCTACAACAAGAGACCCAGTACTTC. Translation gives CASRELLQQETQYF.

The V call is TRBV2, the J call TRBJ2-3; D remains unclear. The ends were cut back, 5 bases at V and 6 bases at J, with 6 bases in the middle. Germline V lookup: CDR1 SNHLY, CDR2 FYNNEI. The CDR3 loop spans 11 amino acids. The CDR3 protein is CASSIQDTQYF. The DNA for the CDR3 is TGTGCCAGCAGTATCCAGGATACGCAGTATTTT.

The chain uses TRBV28 and TRBJ1-2; D gene ambiguous. CDR3 size: 16 residues. CDR1 MDHEN and CDR2 SYDVKM come from the germline V gene. V was trimmed by 3 bases and J by 7 bases, leaving 21 bases between them. CDR3 nucleotides: TGTGCCAGCAGTTTTCGATCCCTCGCTCGGGGTGGTGGCTACACCTTC. Protein sequence: CASSFRSLARGGGYTF.

This chain uses TRBV2 with TRBJ1-6, with TRBD1 matching over 8 bases. Germline CDR1 is SNHLY and CDR2 is FYNNEI. CDR3 size: 15 residues. Trimming removed 5 bases from V and 4 bases from J; junction bases left unmatched: 4. The CDR3 loop is CASSPTGDYNSPLHF. The CDR3 DNA follows: TGTGCCAGCAGTCCGACAGGGGATTATAATTCACCCCTCCACTTT.

This chain uses TRBV27 with TRBJ2-2, with D possibly TRBD2 on 6 matching bases. Germline V gene lookup returns CDR1 MNHEY and CDR2 SMNVEV (reference sequence). The CDR3 length is 17 residues. The germline V and J ends were trimmed by 4 bases and 1 base, with 16 bases remaining between them. The CDR3 loop is CASSYGPGGKNTGELFF. The CDR3 nucleotides are TGTGCCAGCAGTTATGGGCCTGGAGGGAAGAACACCGGGGAGCTGTTTTTT.

The chain joins TRBV28 to TRBJ1-1; no clear D gene. Germline V gene data show CDR1 as MDHEN and CDR2 as SYDVKM. The CDR3 consists of 14 residues. Deletions cut 2 bases from V and 3 bases from J, with 10 bases between. This CDR3 is CASSLPGGDTEAFF. CDR3 DNA: TGTGCCAGCAGTTTACCGGGTGGGGACACTGAAGCTTTCTTT.

The chain uses TRBV27 and TRBJ2-3; 11 nucleotides line up with TRBD2. Trimming took 7 bases from V and 8 from J; bases not matched to a gene: 14. Germline V gene data show CDR1 as MNHEY and CDR2 as SMNVEV (reference sequence). The CDR3 runs to 16 residues. The CDR3 region has the DNA TGTGCCAGCACCCAATCCGTAGCGGGAGGGCCAGGTACGCAGTATTTT. Translated: CASTQSVAGGPGTQYF.

This chain joins TRBV14 and TRBJ2-1; 7 positions agree with TRBD1. Germline trimming cut 0 bases from V and 9 bases from J; bases unmatched to any gene: 5. Germline values: CDR1 SGHDN, CDR2 FVKESK. This CDR3 spans 14 amino acids. CDR3: CASSQDLRGREQFF. For the CDR3, the DNA is TGTGCCAGCAGCCAAGATCTTAGGGGGCGTGAGCAGTTCTTC.

The V call is TRBV9, the J call TRBJ2-7; 7 bases are a match to TRBD2. This CDR3 has 19 amino acids. Germline CDR1 is SGDLS and CDR2 is YYNGEE. V trimming: 4 bases; J trimming: 4 bases; junction bases outside the gene matches: 23. CDR3 amino acids: CASSSSPYFMREGPYEQYF. The CDR3 bases are TGTGCCAGCAGCTCATCCCCATACTTTATGAGGGAGGGCCCGTACGAGCAGTACTTC. The full variable domain, with the rest looked up from reference TRBV9 and TRBJ2-7, is DSGVTQTPKHLITATGQRVTLRCSPRSGDLSVYWYQQSLDQGLQFLIQYYNGEERAKGNILERFSAQQFPDLHSELNLSSLELGDSALYFCASSSSPYFMREGPYEQYFGPGTRLTVT.

This clone was seen just once. V usage is TRBV28 and J usage is TRBJ2-1; tentative D call: TRBD2 (6 bases). V was clipped by 5 bases and J by 0 bases, with 14 bases between them. Germline CDR1 and CDR2: MDHEN and SYDVKM. The CDR3 spans 16 residues. This CDR3 reads CASSTGTEVSYNEQFF. DNA of the CDR3: TGTGCCAGCAGTACCGGGACTGAGGTCTCCTACAATGAGCAGTTCTTC.

In regard to this clone: Other DNA variants within this sample encode the same CDR3. V and J are TRBV7-3 and TRBJ1-2, with D perhaps TRBD1 (5 bases). There are 12 residues in the CDR3. Trimming shortened V by 4 bases and J by 3 bases, and 6 bases separated the two germline ends. Germline V gene sequence: CDR1 SGHTA, CDR2 FQGTGA. The CDR3, as DNA: TGTGCCAGCAGCTCGGGGGACTATGGCTACACCTTC. Protein product: CASSSGDYGYTF.